Shown below are 26 T cell receptor beta chains from a single sample sequenced in a study of OX40 agonist ivuxolimab in advanced cancers. TCRdb's table, derived via immunoSEQ multiplex PCR, lists solely in-frame clones and lacks some. The sample shows about 32,000 clones, roughly four fifths of them seen only once. The sample was CD4+ or CD8+ T cells sorted from blood, taken in a trial of the OX40 agonist ivuxolimab. Source of these receptors: an adult with an advanced solid tumor such as melanoma, head and neck, liver or kidney cancer.

This rearrangement joins TRBV19 to TRBJ2-7, with D unclear. V lost 0 bases and J 2 bases, leaving 8 bases between the germline ends. The germline V gene encodes CDR1 LNHDA and CDR2 SQIVND (reference sequence). This CDR3 region has 14 residues. The CDR3 DNA is TGTGCCAGTAGTATAGATAGGAGCGCCTACGAGCAGTACTTC. Translated: CASSIDRSAYEQYF.

The chain combines TRBV25-1 with TRBJ2-7; D is ambiguous. V gave up 3 bases and J gave up 6 bases, with 6 bases separating them. The germline V gene has CDR1 MGHDK and CDR2 SYGVNS. The CDR3 has 11 amino acids. Written as DNA, the CDR3 is TGTGCCAGCAGTGACGGTCTCGAGCAGTACTTC. As protein: CASSDGLEQYF.

The chain combines TRBV6-5 with TRBJ1-2; no reliable D call. The V gene lost 0 bases and the J gene lost 6 bases, with 8 bases spanning the gap. The CDR3 is made up of 13 amino acids. Germline values: CDR1 MNHEY, CDR2 SVGAGI. DNA of the CDR3: TGTGCCAGCAGTTACTCGAAGGGTGATGGCTACACCTTC. It yields the protein CASSYSKGDGYTF.

The V call is TRBV7-9, the J call TRBJ1-1; D unresolved. The CDR3 is 13 residues long. V was trimmed by 5 bases and J by 3 bases, leaving 10 bases between them. Germline assignment: CDR1 SEHNR and CDR2 FQNEAQ (reference sequence). Here the CDR3 DNA reads TGTGCCAGCAGCCCTAGTTGGGACACTGAAGCTTTCTTT. Its protein product is CASSPSWDTEAFF.

The chain joins TRBV6-1 to TRBJ2-7; D uncertain. V was pared by 2 bases and J by 2 bases, with 16 bases between. CDR1 and CDR2 (germline): MNHNS, SASEGT. CDR3 length: 16 amino acids. The CDR3 sequence: CASSERVGFGAYEQYF. The DNA for the CDR3 is TGTGCCAGCAGTGAAAGGGTAGGGTTTGGAGCCTACGAGCAGTACTTC.

This clone was seen a few times. V usage is TRBV6-6 and J usage is TRBJ1-1; D is unclear. Trimming removed 7 bases at V and 1 base at J, with 13 bases between. Germline V CDR1 and CDR2: MNHNY, SVGAGI (reference sequence). The CDR3 totals 14 residues. In DNA, the CDR3 is TGTGCCAGCACCCCCGACTGGGGGAACACTGAAGCTTTCTTT. It yields the protein CASTPDWGNTEAFF.

The V gene is TRBV9, the J gene TRBJ1-2, with a weak D call TRBD1 (5 bases). In germline, CDR1 is SGDLS, CDR2 YYNGEE. V was trimmed by 0 bases and J by 5 bases, leaving 14 bases between them. The CDR3 has 15 residues. The CDR3 is CASSVGQGGWYGYTF. The CDR3 DNA follows: TGTGCCAGCAGCGTAGGGCAGGGCGGTTGGTATGGCTACACCTTC.

The V call is TRBV2, the J call TRBJ2-1, with no clear D. This CDR3 is built from 12 residues. Per the germline V gene, CDR1 is SNHLY and CDR2 is FYNNEI. V gave up 8 bases and J gave up 7 bases, with 12 bases separating them. The CDR3 coding sequence is TGTGCCAGCGGGCCTAGAATAAATGAGCAGTTCTTC. Its translation is CASGPRINEQFF.

The rearrangement joins TRBV27 to TRBJ2-2, with D possibly being TRBD2 (6 bases). The CDR3 length is 15 residues. The V gene lost 2 bases and the J gene lost 4 bases, with 11 bases spanning the gap. Germline assignment: CDR1 MNHEY and CDR2 SMNVEV (reference sequence). DNA for the CDR3: TGTGCCAGCAGTTTAAGTCGCGGGGCCACCGGGGAGCTGTTTTTT. Translating gives CASSLSRGATGELFF.

The J gene is TRBJ2-1, the V gene TRBV6-5; TRBD1 is a possible D gene (6 bases). The CDR3 runs 15 residues. Germline CDR1 is MNHEY and CDR2 is SVGAGI. Trimming removed 1 base at V and 5 bases at J, with 12 bases between. The chain's CDR3 is CASSYWQGTNNEQFF. CDR3 DNA: TGTGCCAGCAGTTACTGGCAGGGGACCAACAATGAGCAGTTCTTC.

This sequence joins TRBV14 and TRBJ2-1; 8 bases agree with TRBD1. Germline trimming cut 9 bases from V and 7 bases from J; bases unmatched to any gene: 8. CDR3 size: 13 residues. The germline CDR1 and CDR2 sequences are SGHDN and FVKESK. CDR3 amino acids: CASRKTGENEQFF. The CDR3 DNA follows: TGTGCCAGTCGAAAGACAGGGGAAAATGAGCAGTTCTTC.

This clone showed up just a few times. This chain connects TRBV6-1 to TRBJ1-1; TRBD1 agrees at 8 bases. The CDR3 spans 17 residues. Losses at the gene ends were 0 bases for V and 3 bases for J; bases not matched to a gene: 9. Germline CDR1 reads MNHNS; CDR2 reads SASEGT. DNA of the CDR3: TGTGCCAGCAGTGAAGCAATTGGCCAGGGGGCGGACACTGAAGCTTTCTTT. As protein: CASSEAIGQGADTEAFF.

V gene TRBV9 combines with J gene TRBJ2-1; D not resolved. The germline V and J ends were trimmed by 4 bases and 3 bases, with 11 bases remaining between them. The CDR3 covers 14 residues. From germline, CDR1 is SGDLS and CDR2 YYNGEE. Written as DNA, the CDR3 is TGTGCCAGCAGCCCCCCGGATGTCTACAATGAGCAGTTCTTC. This gives the protein CASSPPDVYNEQFF.

The chain is built from TRBV5-1 and TRBJ2-7; D is undetermined. CDR3 size: 15 residues. V was cut by 0 bases and J by 2 bases, with 12 bases left in between. Germline-derived CDR1 and CDR2 are SGHRS and YFSETQ. The CDR3 spells CASSLADGIAYEQYF. The CDR3, as DNA: TGCGCCAGCAGCTTGGCCGATGGGATAGCCTACGAGCAGTACTTC.

This chain links TRBV7-9 with TRBJ2-2; D is perhaps TRBD1 or TRBD2 (5 bases each). Deletions cut 7 bases from V and 4 bases from J, with 13 bases between. CDR1 is SEHNR, CDR2 FQNEAQ, per germline (reference sequence). The CDR3 contains 14 residues. The CDR3 region has the DNA TGTGCCAGCACCTTGGGGACCTTCACCGGGGAGCTGTTTTTT. Translation: CASTLGTFTGELFF.

J is TRBJ2-7 and V is TRBV2, with TRBD1 identical over 8 bases. Germline V gene data show CDR1 as SNHLY and CDR2 as FYNNEI. CDR3 length: 14 residues. V lost 6 bases to trimming and J lost 3 bases; unmatched junction nucleotides: 7. CDR3 amino acids: CASRPGQGLYEQYF. The CDR3 DNA reads as TGTGCCAGCAGGCCCGGACAGGGACTCTACGAGCAGTACTTC.

This clone has only a few counts. The V gene is TRBV5-1, the J gene TRBJ2-7, with TRBD2 as a possible D gene (5 bases). V lost 2 bases, J lost 1 base, and 19 bases lay in between. Looked up from germline, CDR1 is SGHRS and CDR2 is YFSETQ. The CDR3 length is 17 residues. This chain's CDR3 is CASSLYSDGVGSYEQYF. In DNA form, the CDR3 reads TGCGCCAGCAGCTTATACAGCGACGGGGTTGGGTCCTACGAGCAGTACTTC.

V is TRBV6-1 and J is TRBJ2-3; 7 nucleotides align to TRBD2. The CDR3 runs to 17 residues. Germline loops: CDR1 MNHNS, CDR2 SASEGT. V shed 1 base, J shed 3 bases, and the junction held 10 bases outside the gene matches. CDR3 sequence reads: CASSEEVVGGSTDTQYF. For the CDR3, the DNA is TGTGCCAGCAGTGAAGAAGTGGTCGGGGGGAGTACAGATACGCAGTATTTT.

The V call is TRBV2, the J call TRBJ1-4; tentative D call: TRBD1 (5 bases). Trimming pared 6 bases from V and 10 bases from J, leaving 12 bases between. The CDR3 consists of 12 residues. Germline V CDR1 and CDR2: SNHLY, FYNNEI. CDR3 coding DNA: TGTGCCAGCAGCTTTAACGGGGGAAAACTGTTTTTT. This sequence encodes CASSFNGGKLFF.

The chain uses TRBV29-1 and TRBJ2-4; 10 nucleotides align to TRBD1. Losses at the gene ends were 5 bases for V and 14 bases for J; bases not matched to a gene: 12. The length of the CDR3 is 13 residues. CDR1 is SQVTM, CDR2 ANQGSEA, per germline. CDR3 protein: CSVQGTGALEKYF. The CDR3, as DNA: TGCAGCGTTCAAGGGACAGGGGCCCTCGAAAAGTACTTC.

The chain couples TRBV6-5 to TRBJ2-3; D is unclear. CDR3 length equals 12 residues. V dropped 2 bases and J dropped 6 bases, with 6 bases sitting between them. The germline gives CDR1 MNHEY, CDR2 SVGAGI. The CDR3 region is CASSYGLDTQYF. The DNA of the CDR3 is TGTGCCAGCAGTTACGGCTTGGATACGCAGTATTTT.

This chain uses TRBV11-2 with TRBJ2-7; D ambiguous. Between the trimmed V and J ends, which lost 6 bases and 3 bases, there was a span of 12 bases. This CDR3 is 13 amino acids long. Germline values: CDR1 SGHAT, CDR2 FQNNGV. This CDR3 is CASRPGLFYEQYF. The CDR3 DNA sequence: TGTGCCAGCAGGCCTGGGCTTTTCTACGAGCAGTACTTC.

V usage is TRBV6-5 and J usage is TRBJ1-3, with D unclear. CDR1 and CDR2 from the germline V gene are MNHEY and SVGAGI. V was pared by 6 bases and J by 2 bases, with 11 bases between. This CDR3 contains 14 residues. CDR3: CASRLTEAGNTIYF. The CDR3 DNA follows: TGTGCCAGCAGACTGACCGAAGCTGGAAACACCATATATTTT.

This chain connects TRBV10-3 to TRBJ2-7, with D perhaps TRBD2 (6 bases). The CDR3 contains 16 residues. V shed 2 bases and J shed 2 bases, with 16 bases lying between them. The V gene's germline CDR1 is ENHRY and CDR2 SYGVKD. CDR3 DNA: TGTGCCATCAGTGAGCAGCGGTCCCGGGGGACCTACGAGCAGTACTTC. It translates to CAISEQRSRGTYEQYF.

This chain uses TRBV19 with TRBJ1-1, with D uncertain. This CDR3 has 16 amino acids. Trimming left V 6 bases short and J 0 bases short, with 17 bases between. Germline values: CDR1 LNHDA, CDR2 SQIVND (reference sequence). Here the CDR3 DNA reads TGTGCCAGTAGACCTCGGGAGGAGAGGGTGAACACTGAAGCTTTCTTT. This encodes CASRPREERVNTEAFF.

The chain joins TRBV27 to TRBJ2-2; no reliable D call. The V end was cut by 0 bases, the J end by 3 bases, with 11 bases between. The CDR3 is 16 amino acids. The germline V gene has CDR1 MNHEY and CDR2 SMNVEV (reference sequence). DNA of the CDR3: TGTGCCAGCAGTTTATCGTATGGACCGGACACCGGGGAGCTGTTTTTT. Encoded protein: CASSLSYGPDTGELFF.